The clone carrying this TCR beta chain has just a few counts. The antigen is not known. These data originate in a study of T cell repertoires in cytomegalovirus infection. Whole-study context: CMV epitopes that were recently identified and HLA-C-restricted were used alongside well-studied HLA-B-restricted ones. Public TCR beta signatures marked donors with CMV infection and the matching HLA.

Each CDR3 protein gets one entry after TCRdb re-called the reads with MiXCR. The sample holds 680,000 or so distinct CDR3 sequences, 30% to 35% seen once. General study findings and limits: The ex vivo response showed dominance by HLA-C-restricted CMV-specific TCR beta clonotypes.

The sequencing used cultured PBMCs, collected from culture after CMV antigen stimulation. The TCR sequence derives from a human donor in good health (CMV status not recorded). Some clones in this sample may be carry-over from other donors' samples.

The CDR3 loop reads CATSDLGETSGTDTQYF. In nucleotides, the CDR3 is TGTGCCACCAGTGATTTGGGGGAGACTAGCGGCACAGATACGCAGTATTTT. V usage is TRBV24-1 and J usage is TRBJ2-3; 8 bases are a match to TRBD2. The CDR3 totals 17 residues. In germline, CDR1 is KGHDR, CDR2 SFDVKD. After removal of 0 bases from V and 1 base from J, the junction contained 5 bases not matched to a gene.